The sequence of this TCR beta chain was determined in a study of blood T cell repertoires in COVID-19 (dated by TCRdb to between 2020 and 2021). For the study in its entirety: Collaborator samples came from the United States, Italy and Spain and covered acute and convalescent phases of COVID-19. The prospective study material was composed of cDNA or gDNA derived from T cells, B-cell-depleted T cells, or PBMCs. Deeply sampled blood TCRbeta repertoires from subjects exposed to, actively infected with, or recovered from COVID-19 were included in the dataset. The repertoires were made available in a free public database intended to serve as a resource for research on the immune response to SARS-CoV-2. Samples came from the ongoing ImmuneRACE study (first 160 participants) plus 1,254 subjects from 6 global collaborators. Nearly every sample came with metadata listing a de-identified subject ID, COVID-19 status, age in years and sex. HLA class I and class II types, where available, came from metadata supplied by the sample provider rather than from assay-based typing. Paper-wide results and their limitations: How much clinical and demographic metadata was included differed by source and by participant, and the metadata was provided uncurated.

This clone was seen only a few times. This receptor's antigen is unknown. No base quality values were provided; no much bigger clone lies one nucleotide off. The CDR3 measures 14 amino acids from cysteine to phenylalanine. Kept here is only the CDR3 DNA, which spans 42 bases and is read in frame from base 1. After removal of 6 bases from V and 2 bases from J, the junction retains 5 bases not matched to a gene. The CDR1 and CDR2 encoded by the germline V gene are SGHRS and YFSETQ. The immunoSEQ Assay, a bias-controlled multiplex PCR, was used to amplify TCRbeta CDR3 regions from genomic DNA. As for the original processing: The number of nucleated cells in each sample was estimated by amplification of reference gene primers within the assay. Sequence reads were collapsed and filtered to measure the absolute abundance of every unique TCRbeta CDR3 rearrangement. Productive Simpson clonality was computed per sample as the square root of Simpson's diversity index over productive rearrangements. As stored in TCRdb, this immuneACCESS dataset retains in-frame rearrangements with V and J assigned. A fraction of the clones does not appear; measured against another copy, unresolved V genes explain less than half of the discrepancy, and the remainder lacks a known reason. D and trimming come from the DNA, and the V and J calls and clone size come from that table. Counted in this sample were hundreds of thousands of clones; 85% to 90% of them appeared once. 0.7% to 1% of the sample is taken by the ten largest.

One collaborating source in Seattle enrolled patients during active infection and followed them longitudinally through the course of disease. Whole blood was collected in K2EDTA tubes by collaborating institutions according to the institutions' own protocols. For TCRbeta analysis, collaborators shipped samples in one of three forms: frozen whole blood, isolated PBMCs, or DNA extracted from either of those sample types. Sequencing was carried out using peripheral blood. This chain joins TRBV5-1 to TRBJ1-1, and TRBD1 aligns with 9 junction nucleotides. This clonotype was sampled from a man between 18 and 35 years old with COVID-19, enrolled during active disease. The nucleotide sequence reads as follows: TGCGCCAGCACCTGGGACAGGGCAAACACTGAAGCTTTCTTT. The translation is CASTWDRANTEAFF.